This T cell receptor beta chain emerged from a study of response to subunit inactivated influenza vaccine. TCRdb called the RT-PCR reads again in MiXCR, with one record for every CDR3 protein. The table records some 570,000 distinct CDR3 sequences, about 11% of them present only once. Germline CDR1 is LNHDA and CDR2 is SQIVND (reference sequence). This CDR3 comprises 14 residues. With 8 bases removed from V and 7 bases from J, the gap between germline ends came to 20 bases. These data also featured in a second study, about T cells expressing NK-cell markers. That study reports: UMIs accompanied the 5'RACE template switching by which TCR beta cDNA was made. It was sorted CD3+CD56-NKG2C+, CD3+CD56+NKG2C- and CD3+CD56+NKG2C+ T cells that provided the TCR beta repertoires. An anti-gamma-delta TCR antibody restricted sorting to alpha-beta TCR T cells in several experiments. In a handful of donors, dominant CD3+CD56+NKG2C+ clones formed roughly 1.0-7.5% of CD8+ cells. It was still unclear whether expanded NKG2C+ T cell clones were HCMV specific.

The rearrangement uses TRBV19 and TRBJ1-2; D not certain. The sequence was obtained from a man in his fifties or sixties who received an inactivated influenza vaccine. The sequences come from PBMCs from blood, collected on the day of vaccination. The CDR3 spells CASSSGRDRFGYTF. The CDR3, as DNA: TGTGCCAGTTCGAGCGGCCGCGATCGCTTTGGCTACACCTTC. The full variable domain, with the rest looked up from reference TRBV19 and TRBJ1-2, is DGGITQSPKYLFRKEGQNVTLSCEQNLNHDAMYWYRQDPGQGLRLIYYSQIVNDFQKGDIAEGYSVSREKKESFPLTVTSAQKNPTAFYLCASSSGRDRFGYTFGSGTRLTVV.